This TCR beta chain was recorded in a study of control samples from healthy donors and cancer patients. V lost 0 bases to trimming and J lost 3 bases; unmatched junction nucleotides: 7. From germline, CDR1 is SGHRS and CDR2 YFSETQ. The CDR3 totals 16 residues. The assay was immunoSEQ multiplex PCR, and TCRdb's table has in-frame clones only and misses some. The sample shows some 13,000 clones, around four fifths of them seen only once. The TCR was taken from a male donor with melanoma. Input material: formalin-fixed, paraffin-embedded tissue. The chain couples TRBV5-1 to TRBJ2-5; 8 bases map to TRBD1. The CDR3 is CASSLGGQVTKETQYF. As DNA, the CDR3 is TGCGCCAGCAGCTTGGGGGGACAGGTCACGAAAGAGACCCAGTACTTC.